These 25 T cell receptor beta chains were sequenced from one sample in a study of STAT5B mutations in CD4+ large granular lymphocyte leukemia. Assay used: immunoSEQ multiplex PCR; TCRdb lists only in-frame clones, some missing. The sample includes tens of thousands of clones, more than 60% of them seen just once. Specimen: CD4+ T cells from blood buffy coats. These TCRs come from a human donor in good health.

J is TRBJ1-5 and V is TRBV2; 8 bases map to TRBD1. The length of the CDR3 is 16 residues. V trimming: 6 bases; J trimming: 6 bases; junction bases outside the gene matches: 13. Germline-derived CDR1 and CDR2 are SNHLY and FYNNEI. The CDR3 region is CASSKGLDREGQPQHF. Here the CDR3 DNA reads TGTGCCAGCAGCAAAGGCCTGGACAGGGAGGGTCAGCCCCAGCATTTT.

This chain links TRBV29-1 with TRBJ2-1, with TRBD1 identical over 10 bases. The CDR3 loop spans 14 amino acids. The trim removed 3 bases at V and 5 bases at J, leaving 4 bases unmatched. In germline, CDR1 is SQVTM, CDR2 ANQGSEA. The CDR3: CSVDGTGVNNEQFF. In DNA, the CDR3 is TGCAGCGTTGACGGGACAGGGGTGAACAATGAGCAGTTCTTC.

This clone was observed a handful of times. The rearrangement uses TRBV19 and TRBJ1-1; D gene uncertain. CDR3 length: 13 residues. V was pared by 7 bases and J by 1 base, with 10 bases between. CDR1 and CDR2 (germline): LNHDA, SQIVND (reference sequence). The CDR3 region has the DNA TGTGCCAGTACCCCGGCGGCGAACACTGAAGCTTTCTTT. Its translation: CASTPAANTEAFF.

This rearrangement joins TRBV7-2 to TRBJ2-7; 8 bases line up with TRBD2. The germline gives CDR1 SGHTA, CDR2 FQGNSA. The V and J ends lost 0 bases and 6 bases, in that order; junction bases with no gene match: 4. This CDR3 has 14 residues. In nucleotides, the CDR3 is TGTGCCAGCAGCTTAGCGGGAGCGGGAGTCGAGCAGTACGTC. Its protein product is CASSLAGAGVEQYV.

The chain is built from TRBV28 and TRBJ2-5; 10 nucleotides match TRBD1. The DNA end is a closer match to TRBJ2-7, so the J assignment may be wrong. The germline V gene has CDR1 MDHEN and CDR2 SYDVKM. This CDR3 contains 13 residues. The CDR3 is CASSEGQGYEQYF. Here the CDR3 DNA reads TGTGCCAGCAGTGAGGGACAGGGGTACGAGCAGTACTTC.

On this clone: The junction shows a germline mismatch at one end, possibly a read error. This sequence joins TRBV7-7 and TRBJ2-3; 7 positions match TRBD1. The germline V gene has CDR1 SSHAT and CDR2 FNYEAQ (reference sequence). The CDR3 is made up of 14 amino acids. This CDR3 reads CASSTGVAADTQYF. Written as DNA, the CDR3 is TGTGCTAGCAGCACAGGGGTGGCGGCAGATACGCAGTATTTT.

This rearrangement joins TRBV28 to TRBJ2-1; D remains unclear. The CDR3 totals 13 residues. The V gene's germline CDR1 is MDHEN and CDR2 SYDVKM. V lost 4 bases and J lost 2, with 6 bases in between. CDR3 amino acids: CASSSTTYNEQFF. The CDR3 coding sequence is TGTGCCAGCAGTTCGACCACCTACAATGAGCAGTTCTTC.

The chain recombines TRBV2 with TRBJ1-5; 9 bases fit TRBD1. CDR1 SNHLY and CDR2 FYNNEI come from the germline V gene. J was trimmed by 3 bases and V by 3 bases; bases with no gene match: 9. This CDR3 has 17 residues. The CDR3 DNA is TGTGCCAGCAGTGAGGGACAGGGTTTAGGGAACAATCAGCCCCAGCATTTT. It encodes CASSEGQGLGNNQPQHF.

This clone has only one observation. J is TRBJ2-2 and V is TRBV7-6, with 9 bases identical to TRBD2. V dropped 5 bases and J dropped 4; count of bases not matched to a gene: 8. The CDR3 has 16 residues. Germline-derived CDR1 and CDR2 are SGHVS and FNYEAQ. CDR3 region: CASSPEAGGLTGELFF. The DNA of the CDR3 is TGTGCCAGCAGCCCAGAAGCGGGGGGCCTCACCGGGGAGCTGTTTTTT.

The chain uses TRBV4-2 and TRBJ2-4; TRBD2 is a possible D gene (5 bases). CDR1 and CDR2 (germline): LGHNA, YNFKEQ. The CDR3 has 14 residues. Trimming took off 0 bases at V and 9 bases at J, with 12 bases between the two ends. The CDR3 is CASSQDGGVRIQYF. CDR3 sequence (DNA): TGTGCCAGCAGCCAAGACGGAGGCGTTCGCATTCAGTACTTC.

The chain is built from TRBV19 and TRBJ1-2; TRBD1 might be the D (5 bases). The CDR3 loop spans 13 amino acids. Trimming shortened V by 6 bases and J by 4 bases, and 12 bases separated the two germline ends. Germline V lookup: CDR1 LNHDA, CDR2 SQIVND (reference sequence). Here the CDR3 reads CASSREIVYGYTF. Here the CDR3 DNA reads TGTGCCAGTAGCAGGGAAATAGTCTATGGCTACACCTTC.

This clone showed up just a few times. The chain couples TRBV6-5 to TRBJ2-7, with unresolved D. The CDR3 loop spans 16 amino acids. Trimming took 0 bases from V and 0 from J, leaving 12 bases between them. The germline V gene has CDR1 MNHEY and CDR2 SVGAGI. DNA of the CDR3: TGTGCCAGCAGTTACTCGTTGGTAGCCTACTCCTACGAGCAGTACGTC. Translating it yields CASSYSLVAYSYEQYV.

The chain recombines TRBV5-1 with TRBJ2-3; D might be TRBD2 (6 bases). The CDR3 is 15 residues long. Germline V CDR1 and CDR2: SGHRS, YFSETQ. V lost 4 bases, J lost 2 bases, and 14 bases lay in between. The CDR3 protein is CASSHRLEATDTQYF. The CDR3 nucleotides read TGCGCCAGCAGCCACAGACTAGAGGCCACAGATACGCAGTATTTT.

J is TRBJ2-5 and V is TRBV4-1, with a weak D call TRBD2 (5 bases). Germline V gives CDR1 MGHRA, CDR2 YSYEKL. V lost 1 base and J 1 base, leaving 10 bases between the germline ends. The CDR3 runs 15 residues. DNA for the CDR3: TGCGCCAGCAGCCAAGGATTAGCGTCCCAAGAGACCCAGTACTTC. Translating gives CASSQGLASQETQYF.

In nucleotides, the CDR3 is TGTGCCAGCAGCTTAGTGAGTGGGGGAACCGGGGAGCTGTTTTTT. The encoded protein is CASSLVSGGTGELFF. The chain uses TRBV7-8 and TRBJ2-2; the D gene could be TRBD1 or TRBD2 (5 bases each). Germline V gene sequence: CDR1 SGHVS, CDR2 FQNEAQ. The CDR3 has 15 residues. The V and J ends lost 1 base and 5 bases respectively, with 11 bases between them.

The gene calls are TRBV6-1 and TRBJ1-2, with D uncertain. Germline V gives CDR1 MNHNS, CDR2 SASEGT. The V end was cut by 8 bases, the J end by 5 bases, with 6 bases between. The CDR3 extends over 10 amino acids. The CDR3 region has the DNA TGTGCCAGCTACCAGTATGGCTACACCTTC. This gives the protein CASYQYGYTF.

The gene calls are TRBV6-5 and TRBJ2-3; no clear D. Per the germline V gene, CDR1 is MNHEY and CDR2 is SVGAGI. V dropped 0 bases and J dropped 1 base, with 5 bases sitting between them. The CDR3 runs 14 residues. The CDR3 sequence: CASSYSDRTDTQYF. The CDR3 bases are TGTGCCAGCAGTTACTCGGATCGCACAGATACGCAGTATTTT.

V usage is TRBV18 and J usage is TRBJ2-5; TRBD2 matches at 7 bases. Germline CDR1 reads KGHSH; CDR2 reads LQKENI. The trim removed 4 bases at V and 5 bases at J, leaving 7 bases unmatched. The CDR3 is 14 amino acids. CDR3 coding DNA: TGTGCCAGCTCACGACGGACTAGTTGGGAGACCCAGTACTTC. Translation: CASSRRTSWETQYF.

V usage is TRBV19 and J usage is TRBJ2-1, with 11 bases identical to TRBD2. CDR1 is LNHDA and CDR2 is SQIVND in the germline V gene (reference sequence). The CDR3 has 14 residues. Unmatched junction bases numbered 4, after V lost 7 bases and J lost 5 bases. CDR3 nucleotide sequence: TGTGCCAGTACGGTAGCGGGGGGGAACAATGAGCAGTTCTTC. Translation gives CASTVAGGNNEQFF.

V and J are TRBV30 and TRBJ1-1; D is unclear. The CDR3 contains 13 residues. V lost 4 bases and J lost 4, with 13 bases in between. The germline V gene encodes CDR1 GTSNPN and CDR2 SVGIG (reference sequence). The CDR3 protein is CAWKISPSTEAFF. CDR3 DNA: TGTGCCTGGAAGATAAGCCCTAGCACTGAAGCTTTCTTT.

The chain combines TRBV5-4 with TRBJ1-4, with D possibly TRBD1 on 5 matching bases. Germline loops: CDR1 SGHNT, CDR2 YYREEE (reference sequence). The CDR3 has 14 residues. V lost 4 bases, J lost 7 bases, and 14 bases lay in between. CDR3 in DNA: TGTGCCAGCAGCCGCGGGGGGGATAGTGAAAAACTGTTTTTT. It is translated as CASSRGGDSEKLFF. The variable domain in full, completed from reference TRBV5-4 and TRBJ1-4, reads ETGVTQSPTHLIKTRGQQVTLRCSSQSGHNTVSWYQQALGQGPQFIFQYYREEENGRGNFPPRFSGLQFPNYSSELNVNALELDDSALYLCASSRGGDSEKLFFGSGTQLSVL.

This chain uses TRBV11-3 with TRBJ2-2; 8 nucleotides agree with TRBD2. V lost 5 bases and J lost 1; bases outside the gene matches: 6. The CDR3 loop spans 16 amino acids. Germline V lookup: CDR1 SGHNT, CDR2 YENEEA. CDR3 DNA sequence: TGTGCCAGCAGCACTCCTAGCGGGTTGAACACCGGGGAGCTGTTTTTT. Protein: CASSTPSGLNTGELFF.

The chain recombines TRBV5-1 with TRBJ1-2; no reliable D call. The CDR3 spans 12 residues. The germline gives CDR1 SGHRS, CDR2 YFSETQ. Trimming took 0 bases from V and 8 from J, leaving 8 bases between them. The CDR3 region is CASSLVGVGYTF. In DNA, the CDR3 is TGCGCCAGCAGCTTGGTCGGGGTAGGCTACACCTTC.

This chain joins TRBV28 and TRBJ1-2; possible D gene TRBD1, 6 bases. V dropped 6 bases and J dropped 5 bases, with 19 bases sitting between them. The CDR3 is made up of 15 amino acids. The V gene's germline CDR1 is MDHEN and CDR2 SYDVKM. CDR3 in DNA: TGTGCCAGCAGGGATACAGGGAGCTCGTGGTATGGCTACACCTTC. It yields the protein CASRDTGSSWYGYTF.

The V call is TRBV2, the J call TRBJ1-4; D gene uncertain. Germline V lookup: CDR1 SNHLY, CDR2 FYNNEI. The CDR3 runs 12 residues. V was clipped by 6 bases and J by 5 bases, with 7 bases between them. The CDR3 sequence is CASSVQNEKLFF. CDR3 sequence (DNA): TGTGCCAGCAGCGTACAGAATGAAAAACTGTTTTTT.